A single sample gave rise to the 10 T cell receptor beta chains below, sequenced in a study of OX40 agonist ivuxolimab in advanced cancers. Libraries were prepared by immunoSEQ multiplex PCR; TCRdb keeps only in-frame clonotypes and omits some of them. The table records 50,000 to 65,000 clones, roughly nine tenths of them present only once. The source was CD4+ or CD8+ T cells sorted from blood, collected in a trial of the OX40 agonist ivuxolimab. These receptor sequences come from an adult with an advanced solid tumor such as melanoma, head and neck, liver or kidney cancer.

The rearrangement joins TRBV11-2 to TRBJ2-3; 7 nucleotides line up with TRBD1. This CDR3 is 14 amino acids long. The V gene's germline CDR1 is SGHAT and CDR2 FQNNGV. The trim removed 5 bases at V and 4 bases at J, leaving 6 bases unmatched. CDR3 region: CASSIRGLADTQYF. DNA for the CDR3: TGTGCCAGCAGCATCAGGGGGTTGGCAGATACGCAGTATTTT. The complete variable domain, with remaining parts taken from reference TRBV11-2 and TRBJ2-3, reads EAGVAQSPRYKIIEKRQSVAFWCNPISGHATLYWYQQILGQGPKLLIQFQNNGVVDDSQLPKDRFSAERLKGVDSTLKIQPAKLEDSAVYLCASSIRGLADTQYFGPGTRLTVL.

This sequence joins TRBV29-1 and TRBJ1-2; D gene ambiguous. The germline V and J ends were trimmed by 4 bases and 8 bases, with 14 bases remaining between them. The CDR3 loop spans 12 amino acids. Looked up from germline, CDR1 is SQVTM and CDR2 is ANQGSEA. This chain's CDR3 is CSVVLGGGGYTF. DNA for the CDR3: TGCAGCGTTGTTCTGGGCGGTGGCGGCTACACCTTC.

This chain connects TRBV7-9 to TRBJ1-4, with 9 bases that match TRBD1. The ends lost 5 bases at V and 7 bases at J; junction bases unmatched: 14. CDR3 length equals 17 residues. Germline V gene lookup returns CDR1 SEHNR and CDR2 FQNEAQ (reference sequence). The CDR3 region is CASSPGTGLGIGEKLFF. CDR3 nucleotide sequence: TGTGCCAGCAGCCCGGGGACAGGGCTGGGAATCGGTGAAAAACTGTTTTTT.

The V call is TRBV6-1, the J call TRBJ2-1; D is unclear. V lost 6 bases and J 5 bases, leaving 11 bases between the germline ends. There are 13 residues in the CDR3. CDR1 and CDR2 from the germline V gene are MNHNS and SASEGT. The CDR3 loop is CASRLDIHNEQFF. The CDR3 bases are TGTGCCAGCAGGCTAGACATCCACAATGAGCAGTTCTTC.

The rearrangement links TRBV5-1 to TRBJ1-6; TRBD1 is a possible D gene (6 bases). Trimming took off 2 bases at V and 6 bases at J, with 9 bases between the two ends. Germline loops: CDR1 SGHRS, CDR2 YFSETQ. This CDR3 comprises 14 residues. The CDR3 sequence is CASSLGQTNSPLHF. DNA of the CDR3: TGCGCCAGCAGCTTAGGACAGACTAATTCACCCCTCCACTTT.

This clone is classed as medium-sized. V gene TRBV30 combines with J gene TRBJ1-6, with D maybe TRBD1 (6 bases). V was pared by 3 bases and J by 5 bases, with 11 bases between. The CDR3 extends over 14 amino acids. Looked up from germline, CDR1 is GTSNPN and CDR2 is SVGIG (reference sequence). CDR3 region: CAWSPGANNSPLHF. CDR3 in DNA: TGTGCCTGGAGCCCAGGGGCTAATAATTCACCCCTCCACTTT.

V and J are TRBV7-9 and TRBJ1-2; maybe TRBD1 (5 bases). The CDR3 loop spans 16 amino acids. V was pared by 3 bases and J by 3 bases, with 17 bases between. Per the germline V gene, CDR1 is SEHNR and CDR2 is FQNEAQ (reference sequence). In DNA, the CDR3 is TGTGCCAGCAGCTTTGGGGACCAGGTGAGACACTATGGCTACACCTTC. It yields the protein CASSFGDQVRHYGYTF.

The genes are TRBV30 and TRBJ2-1; weak D call: TRBD1 (5 bases). In germline, CDR1 is GTSNPN, CDR2 SVGIG (reference sequence). Trimming removed 5 bases at V and 8 bases at J, with 10 bases between. The length of the CDR3 is 11 residues. CDR3 in amino acids: CAWGAWDEQFF. The CDR3 bases are TGTGCCTGGGGGGCGTGGGATGAGCAGTTCTTC.

The chain couples TRBV5-1 to TRBJ2-2; 11 bases match TRBD2. J lost 5 bases, V lost 3 bases, and 9 bases had no gene match. The CDR3 loop spans 17 amino acids. Germline V lookup: CDR1 SGHRS, CDR2 YFSETQ. CDR3 amino acids: CASSSLAGGPGTGELFF. CDR3 coding DNA: TGCGCCAGCAGCTCCTTAGCGGGAGGGCCGGGGACCGGGGAGCTGTTTTTT.

V is TRBV6-1 and J is TRBJ1-4, with D perhaps TRBD1 (5 bases). The CDR3 is 15 residues long. The V end lost 4 bases, the J end lost 4 bases, and 13 bases lay between the germline ends. Germline V gene sequence: CDR1 MNHNS, CDR2 SASEGT. The CDR3 reads CASSVGTASNEKLFF. The CDR3 DNA reads as TGTGCCAGCAGTGTGGGGACTGCTAGTAATGAAAAACTGTTTTTT.